What follows describes a single T cell receptor (beta chain). Its antigen is still unknown. This entry belongs to a study of molecular identifiers for immune sequencing clone quantification. Study findings and constraints: Clonotypes topping 20 RNA copies carried over 97% of effector molecules but under 1% of naive ones.

One entry per CDR3 protein results from TCRdb running MiXCR on the PCR reads. The sample holds tens of thousands of distinct CDR3 sequences, around a quarter seen once. Trimming took 7 bases from V and 2 from J, leaving 18 bases between them. Germline lookup yields CDR1 MNHEY and CDR2 SMNVEV (reference sequence). The length of the CDR3 is 15 residues. The TCR was taken from a human donor in good health. Some libraries in this study had Jurkat cell RNA spiked in. Sequences were obtained from naive CD8+ T cells from blood, with Jurkat cell RNA spiked in. Noted subset: FACS-sorted CD8+CD4-CCR7+CD45RA+ naive T cells. The chain employs TRBV27 and TRBJ2-7; D possibly corresponds to TRBD1 (6 bases). The CDR3 DNA is TGTGCCAGCACTTCGGGACACGGAAGAGCCTACGAGCAGTACTTC. Residues: CASTSGHGRAYEQYF.